Following are 6 T cell receptor beta chains from one sample sequenced in a study of blood T cell repertoires in COVID-19. The assay was immunoSEQ multiplex PCR, and TCRdb's table has in-frame clones only and misses some. This sample has about 150,000 clones, with 70% to 90% found just once. The specimen was peripheral blood. Source of these receptors: a woman aged 55-69 years with COVID-19, enrolled during active disease.

This sequence joins TRBV19 and TRBJ1-5; 7 positions agree with TRBD1. The CDR3 runs 19 residues. Looked up from germline, CDR1 is LNHDA and CDR2 is SQIVND (reference sequence). The J segment lost 0 bases and the V segment lost 0 bases, leaving 11 bases of the junction unmatched. For the CDR3, the DNA is TGTGCCAGTAGTATAGAGGTAAAGACAGGGTTAAATAGCAATCAGCCCCAGCATTTT. This gives the protein CASSIEVKTGLNSNQPQHF.

The sample holds one count of this clone. The chain employs TRBV5-5 and TRBJ1-2, with no clear D. Trimming cost V 4 bases and J 2 bases, with 6 bases left between them. The CDR3 has 12 amino acids. Germline CDR1 SGHKS, CDR2 YYEKEE (reference sequence). CDR3 sequence reads: CASSQENYGYTF. DNA for the CDR3: TGTGCCAGCAGCCAGGAAAACTATGGCTACACCTTC.

V usage is TRBV7-3 and J usage is TRBJ1-6; a possible D gene is TRBD1 (5 bases). Trimming cost V 2 bases and J 7 bases, with 9 bases left between them. The germline CDR1 and CDR2 sequences are SGHTA and FQGTGA. The CDR3 totals 14 residues. The CDR3 bases are TGTGCCAGCAGCTTAGGGGCGGAGAATTCACCCCTCCACTTT. Residues: CASSLGAENSPLHF. The variable domain in full, completed from reference TRBV7-3 and TRBJ1-6, reads GAGVSQTPSNKVTEKGKYVELRCDPISGHTALYWYRQSLGQGPEFLIYFQGTGAADDSGLPNDRFFAVRPEGSVSTLKIQRTERGDSAVYLCASSLGAENSPLHFGNGTRLTVT.

V gene TRBV5-1 combines with J gene TRBJ2-3; 9 bases agree with TRBD2. Losses at the gene ends were 5 bases for V and 4 bases for J; bases not matched to a gene: 14. The CDR3 spans 17 residues. Germline V lookup: CDR1 SGHRS, CDR2 YFSETQ. CDR3 bases: TGCGCCAGCAGTGGGACTCGCGGGGGGGCGGGTCCAGATACGCAGTATTTT. Amino acid sequence: CASSGTRGGAGPDTQYF.

The chain joins TRBV9 to TRBJ2-2; 10 bases are shared with TRBD2. This CDR3 region has 15 residues. Germline assignment: CDR1 SGDLS and CDR2 YYNGEE. V trimming: 3 bases; J trimming: 3 bases; junction bases outside the gene matches: 2. The chain's CDR3 is CASSALAGDTGELFF. The CDR3 DNA reads TGTGCCAGCAGCGCCCTAGCGGGAGACACCGGGGAGCTGTTTTTT.

V is TRBV7-2 and J is TRBJ2-5; 7 bases are shared with TRBD2. The CDR3 loop spans 18 amino acids. Per germline, CDR1 SGHTA and CDR2 FQGNSA. The junction had 17 bases not matched to a gene; V was cut back by 3 bases and J by 4 bases. CDR3 in amino acids: CASSFRTSIASATETQYF. The CDR3 nucleotides are TGTGCCAGCAGCTTTAGGACTAGTATAGCGTCGGCAACAGAGACCCAGTACTTC. The full variable domain, completed using reference TRBV7-2 and TRBJ2-5, is GAGVSQSPSNKVTEKGKDVELRCDPISGHTALYWYRQSLGQGLEFLIYFQGNSAPDKSGLPSDRFSAERTGGSVSTLTIQRTQQEDSAVYLCASSFRTSIASATETQYFGPGTRLLVL.